This record concerns one T cell receptor beta chain sequence. In germline, CDR1 is MNHEY, CDR2 SMNVEV (reference sequence). V was trimmed by 6 bases and J by 2 bases, leaving 20 bases between them. The CDR3 is made up of 16 amino acids. Assay: immunoSEQ multiplex PCR; the TCRdb copy retains only in-frame clones and omits some. This sample has 100,000 to 150,000 clones, with roughly 91% found just once. The data are from a study of OX40 agonist ivuxolimab in advanced cancers. Study background: Enrollees could have had prior anti-PD-1, anti-PD-L1 or anti-CTLA-4 therapy, which more than 30% had received.

The source material was CD4+ or CD8+ T cells sorted from blood, sampled in a trial of the OX40 agonist ivuxolimab. The chain employs TRBV27 and TRBJ2-7; weak D call: TRBD1 (6 bases). This clonotype was sampled from an adult with an advanced solid tumor such as melanoma, head and neck, liver or kidney cancer. The CDR3 here is CASRRPQGQGTYEQYF. In nucleotides, the CDR3 is TGTGCCAGCAGACGACCCCAGGGGCAGGGGACCTACGAGCAGTACTTC.